The 29 T cell receptor beta chains below were found in one sample sequenced in a study of blood T cells in healthy people across ages. The second PCR ran about 6 to 11 cycles with a sample-barcoded 5' primer and J-beta primers. TCRdb re-called the 5' RACE reads with MiXCR, one entry per CDR3 protein. The sample gives roughly 1.6 million distinct CDR3 sequences, 30% to 35% of which show up once; roughly 12% is in the top ten. What was sequenced was blood. These receptor sequences come from a woman in her 30s in good health.

The chain uses TRBV14 and TRBJ1-2; no reliable D call. V was cut by 1 base and J by 7 bases, with 10 bases left in between. CDR1 is SGHDN and CDR2 is FVKESK in the germline V gene. The CDR3 has 13 amino acids. As DNA, the CDR3 is TGTGCCAGCAGCCAAGCCCAGATAGGTGGCTACACCTTC. Amino acid sequence: CASSQAQIGGYTF.

The rearrangement uses TRBV11-2 and TRBJ1-2, with D possibly being TRBD1 (6 bases). V was clipped by 1 base and J by 8 bases, with 23 bases between them. This CDR3 has 17 residues. CDR1 and CDR2 from the germline V gene are SGHAT and FQNNGV. The CDR3 region is CASSLAAGALTYRGYTF. CDR3 sequence (DNA): TGTGCCAGCAGCTTAGCAGCAGGGGCCCTAACATATAGAGGCTACACCTTC.

This rearrangement joins TRBV6-1 to TRBJ2-1, with 9 bases that match TRBD2. This CDR3 is built from 16 residues. J was trimmed by 10 bases and V by 4 bases; bases with no gene match: 14. Germline V gene data show CDR1 as MNHNS and CDR2 as SASEGT. CDR3 sequence (DNA): TGTGCCAGCAGTGTGCCTTGGCGGGAGGGCCGTCCGGAGCAGTTCTTC. Protein product: CASSVPWREGRPEQFF.

This clonotype turned up a few times. The rearrangement joins TRBV6-1 to TRBJ2-1; TRBD2 might be the D (7 bases). Germline CDR1 is MNHNS and CDR2 is SASEGT. The CDR3 loop spans 16 amino acids. V shed 6 bases and J shed 4 bases, with 19 bases lying between them. In nucleotides, the CDR3 is TGTGCCAGCAGCATCCCGCGGGGGCTCCCTTACAATGAGCAGTTCTTC. This sequence encodes CASSIPRGLPYNEQFF.

This clonotype was observed a few times. This chain joins TRBV14 and TRBJ2-1; D is unclear. Germline CDR1 reads SGHDN; CDR2 reads FVKESK. There are 14 residues in the CDR3. V shed 2 bases and J shed 6 bases, with 11 bases lying between them. The CDR3 nucleotides read TGTGCCAGCAGCCAAATTAGGCAGCCCAATGAGCAGTTCTTC. Protein sequence: CASSQIRQPNEQFF. Supplemented by reference TRBV14 and TRBJ2-1, the full variable domain reads EAGVTQFPSHSVIEKGQTVTLRCDPISGHDNLYWYRRVMGKEIKFLLHFVKESKQDESGMPNNRFLAERTGGTYSTLKVQPAELEDSGVYFCASSQIRQPNEQFFGPGTRLTVL.

This chain uses TRBV5-5 with TRBJ1-1, with a possible D match to TRBD1 (6 bases). Trimming left V 2 bases short and J 7 bases short, with 21 bases between. This CDR3 spans 16 amino acids. CDR1 and CDR2 from the germline V gene are SGHKS and YYEKEE (reference sequence). CDR3 in amino acids: CASSFDRTSLSGEAFF. For the CDR3, the DNA is TGTGCCAGCAGCTTCGACAGGACCTCTCTCTCTGGTGAAGCTTTCTTT. Combining the CDR3 with reference TRBV5-5 and TRBJ1-1 gives the whole variable domain DAGVTQSPTHLIKTRGQQVTLRCSPISGHKSVSWYQQVLGQGPQFIFQYYEKEERGRGNFPDRFSARQFPNYSSELNVNALLLGDSALYLCASSFDRTSLSGEAFFGQGTRLTVV.

This clonotype was seen ten or more times. This sequence joins TRBV29-1 and TRBJ2-1; tentatively, D is TRBD1 or TRBD2 (5 bases each). Trimming stripped 8 bases from V and 5 bases from J, with 16 bases between. Germline assignment: CDR1 SQVTM and CDR2 ANQGSEA. The CDR3 totals 13 residues. The CDR3, as DNA: TGCAGCCCCGTTGGGGCCGGGAACAATGAGCAGTTCTTC. This translates into CSPVGAGNNEQFF.

Many counts were recorded for this clonotype. V is TRBV4-1 and J is TRBJ2-7, with D possibly being TRBD1 (5 bases). CDR3 length: 15 residues. Between the trimmed V and J ends, which lost 0 bases and 0 bases, there was a span of 9 bases. Germline V gene lookup returns CDR1 MGHRA and CDR2 YSYEKL. The CDR3 region is CASSQETASSYEQYF. In nucleotides, the CDR3 is TGCGCCAGCAGCCAAGAGACAGCCAGCTCCTACGAGCAGTACTTC.

A few counts support this clonotype. The chain has TRBV12-3 or TRBV12-4 and TRBJ1-5; TRBD1 might be the D (6 bases). CDR3 length equals 15 residues. V lost 6 bases and J 3 bases, leaving 15 bases between the germline ends. CDR3 sequence reads: CASRETGWANQPQHF. For the CDR3, the DNA is TGTGCCAGCAGAGAAACAGGGTGGGCCAATCAGCCCCAGCATTTT.

On this clonotype: A much larger clone is a single base away; this may be a read error. The V call is TRBV12-3 or TRBV12-4, the J call TRBJ2-7; D is unresolved. The CDR3 runs to 12 residues. The CDR3 region has the DNA TGTGCCGGCAGTTTTATAGGTTACGAGCAGTACTTC. This translates into CAGSFIGYEQYF.

In its sample, this clonotype was seen a few times. The CDR3 bases are TGTGCCAGCAGTTACTCGACGCAGAGCACAGATACGCAGTATTTT. Protein sequence: CASSYSTQSTDTQYF. The chain combines TRBV6-6 with TRBJ2-3; D is undetermined. The germline gives CDR1 MNHNY, CDR2 SVGAGI (reference sequence). V lost 0 bases to trimming and J lost 0 bases, with 7 bases between them. This CDR3 has 15 residues.

The V call is TRBV5-1, the J call TRBJ1-1, with a weak D call TRBD1 (5 bases). There are 15 residues in the CDR3. The V and J ends lost 4 bases and 0 bases respectively, with 13 bases between them. CDR1 and CDR2 from the germline V gene are SGHRS and YFSETQ. The CDR3 DNA reads TGCGCCAGCAGCCCGATCGGGGGGTTGAACACTGAAGCTTTCTTT. Translation: CASSPIGGLNTEAFF.

Worth noting for this clonotype: It may be a read error: a sequence one base away is much more abundant. The chain combines TRBV29-1 with TRBJ2-7; D gene uncertain. This CDR3 region has 12 residues. The germline V gene has CDR1 SQVTM and CDR2 ANQGSEA. The V and J ends lost 6 bases and 2 bases respectively, with 11 bases between them. The CDR3 bases are TGCAGCGTGGGGAAGTCAACCTACGAGCAGTACTTC. Its translation is CSVGKSTYEQYF.

The chain uses TRBV5-5 and TRBJ2-1, with D maybe TRBD2 (6 bases). V lost 6 bases and J lost 6, with 13 bases in between. The CDR3 loop spans 13 amino acids. CDR1 and CDR2 from the germline V gene are SGHKS and YYEKEE (reference sequence). This chain's CDR3 is CASNPAGGNEQFF. In DNA, the CDR3 is TGTGCCAGCAATCCTGCCGGGGGCAATGAGCAGTTCTTC. The whole variable domain, filled in from reference TRBV5-5 and TRBJ2-1, reads DAGVTQSPTHLIKTRGQQVTLRCSPISGHKSVSWYQQVLGQGPQFIFQYYEKEERGRGNFPDRFSARQFPNYSSELNVNALLLGDSALYLCASNPAGGNEQFFGPGTRLTVL.

This clonotype showed up just a few times. V usage is TRBV27 and J usage is TRBJ2-1; 8 bases are shared with TRBD2. V shed 5 bases and J 0 bases; nucleotides not matched to a gene: 15. The CDR3 consists of 19 residues. Per germline, CDR1 MNHEY and CDR2 SMNVEV (reference sequence). The CDR3: CASSARALAGPSSYNEQFF. The DNA for the CDR3 is TGTGCCAGCAGTGCGCGGGCTCTAGCGGGCCCTAGCTCCTACAATGAGCAGTTCTTC.

This clonotype showed up just a few times. J is TRBJ2-5 and V is TRBV15, with 7 bases fitting TRBD1. Germline CDR1 and CDR2: LNHNV and YYDKDF (reference sequence). V shed 3 bases and J 2 bases; nucleotides not matched to a gene: 3. The CDR3 is made up of 14 amino acids. CDR3 nucleotide sequence: TGTGCCACCAGCAGGTCCAGGGGGCAAGAGACCCAGTACTTC. Translating gives CATSRSRGQETQYF.

CDR3 sequence (DNA): TGCGCCAGCAGCCAAGATGGGACAGTCTACTACAATGAGCAGTACTTC. Translated, it gives CASSQDGTVYYNEQYF. The chain joins TRBV4-1 to TRBJ2-1, with 7 positions matching TRBD1. The DNA end favors TRBJ2-7, so the J call may be wrong. CDR1 is MGHRA and CDR2 is YSYEKL in the germline V gene. The CDR3 is made up of 16 amino acids.

V and J are TRBV14 and TRBJ2-4; the D gene is possibly TRBD2 (5 bases). The J call may be mistaken, given a closer DNA end match to TRBJ2-5. CDR3 size: 15 residues. Per germline, CDR1 SGHDN and CDR2 FVKESK. CDR3 in amino acids: CASSQDFRTRGTQYF. The CDR3 region has the DNA TGTGCCAGCAGCCAAGATTTTCGTACTCGGGGGACCCAGTACTTC.

The rearrangement joins TRBV6-1 to TRBJ2-1, with 10 bases matching TRBD2. Germline lookup yields CDR1 MNHNS and CDR2 SASEGT. The CDR3 length is 15 residues. The ends lost 8 bases at V and 4 bases at J; junction bases unmatched: 8. CDR3 in amino acids: CASLAGVLLYNEQFF. CDR3 bases: TGTGCCAGCCTAGCGGGGGTTCTCCTATACAATGAGCAGTTCTTC.

This clonotype was detected only a few times. The rearrangement joins TRBV3-1 to TRBJ2-4; D perhaps matches TRBD2 (7 bases). Judging by the DNA end, TRBJ2-7 fits better; the J call may be wrong. Germline loops: CDR1 LGHDT, CDR2 YNNKEL (reference sequence). This CDR3 comprises 15 residues. The CDR3, as DNA: TGTGCCAGCAGCCAAGGGGCGGGGGCGCCTTACGAGCAGTACTTC. Residues: CASSQGAGAPYEQYF.

This clonotype has just a few counts. V usage is TRBV3-1 and J usage is TRBJ2-1; tentative D call: TRBD2 (5 bases). V lost 1 base to trimming and J lost 9 bases, with 13 bases between them. The CDR3 extends over 14 amino acids. The germline V gene encodes CDR1 LGHDT and CDR2 YNNKEL (reference sequence). The CDR3 DNA sequence: TGTGCCAGCAGCCAAGTACCCGTACTAGGTGAGCAGTTCTTC. This gives the protein CASSQVPVLGEQFF.

The sample holds a few counts of this clonotype. CDR3 residues: CASSLDAPGLAGGNEQFF. In nucleotides, the CDR3 is TGTGCCAGCAGTTTAGACGCTCCGGGACTAGCGGGAGGGAATGAGCAGTTCTTC. This chain connects TRBV27 to TRBJ2-1, with 16 bases fitting TRBD2. The CDR3 consists of 18 residues. V shed 2 bases, J shed 7 bases, and the junction held 8 bases outside the gene matches. Germline CDR1 reads MNHEY; CDR2 reads SMNVEV (reference sequence).

Details on this clonotype: Just one base apart from a much larger clone, this may be a read error. This rearrangement joins TRBV29-1 to TRBJ2-7; 9 nucleotides match TRBD1. CDR1 is SQVTM and CDR2 is ANQGSEA in the germline V gene. The CDR3 totals 14 residues. Trimming took 6 bases from V and 3 from J; bases not matched to a gene: 9. CDR3 bases: TGCAGCGTGATCCGGGGACAGGGCTTCTACGAGCAGTACTTC. This translates into CSVIRGQGFYEQYF.

The chain links TRBV20-1 to TRBJ2-7, with D perhaps matching TRBD1 (9 bases). This CDR3 has 18 amino acids. Between the trimmed V and J ends, which lost 4 bases and 1 base, there was a span of 26 bases. In germline, CDR1 is DFQATT, CDR2 SNEGSKA (reference sequence). The CDR3: CSAKRERSPGQGSYEQYF. CDR3 coding DNA: TGCAGTGCTAAGCGGGAGCGGAGTCCGGGACAGGGATCCTACGAGCAGTACTTC.

This chain uses TRBV29-1 with TRBJ1-2, with D perhaps TRBD1 (5 bases). CDR3 length: 11 residues. V was clipped by 5 bases and J by 7 bases, with 11 bases between them. Germline V lookup: CDR1 SQVTM, CDR2 ANQGSEA. CDR3 loop: CSVMLGVGYTF. CDR3 sequence (DNA): TGCAGCGTTATGTTGGGGGTTGGCTACACCTTC. The whole variable domain, filled in from reference TRBV29-1 and TRBJ1-2, reads SAVISQKPSRDICQRGTSLTIQCQVDSQVTMMFWYRQQPGQSLTLIATANQGSEATYESGFVIDKFPISRPNLTFSTLTVSNMSPEDSSIYLCSVMLGVGYTFGSGTRLTVV.

This clonotype was observed a few times. The V call is TRBV27, the J call TRBJ2-5; D remains unclear. The CDR3 has 13 residues. The V gene's germline CDR1 is MNHEY and CDR2 SMNVEV (reference sequence). V lost 5 bases and J 4 bases, leaving 11 bases between the germline ends. The CDR3 protein is CASSPSVGETQYF. CDR3 in DNA: TGTGCCAGCAGTCCTTCGGTGGGAGAGACCCAGTACTTC.

The sample holds many counts of this clonotype. The CDR3: CSASGGDYGYTF. In nucleotides, the CDR3 is TGCAGTGCTAGTGGAGGTGACTATGGCTACACCTTC. This rearrangement joins TRBV20-1 to TRBJ1-2; D gene unclear. The CDR3 runs to 12 residues. The V end was cut by 3 bases, the J end by 3 bases, with 8 bases between. Germline CDR1 is DFQATT and CDR2 is SNEGSKA (reference sequence).

The V and J genes are TRBV13 and TRBJ2-5, with 9 bases lining up with TRBD2. Germline CDR1 and CDR2: PRHDT and FYEKMQ (reference sequence). CDR3 length: 13 residues. V lost 10 bases and J lost 2; bases outside the gene matches: 5. The DNA for the CDR3 is TGTGCCACCGCGCTAGCGGGGCAAGAGACCCAGTACTTC. Protein sequence: CATALAGQETQYF.

The rearrangement links TRBV20-1 to TRBJ1-5; D not certain. The CDR3 loop spans 15 amino acids. Germline V gene data show CDR1 as DFQATT and CDR2 as SNEGSKA (reference sequence). Trimming pared 0 bases from V and 2 bases from J, leaving 11 bases between. The CDR3 DNA follows: TGCAGTGCTAGAGAGGGCATTTACGGCAATCAGCCCCAGCATTTT. This gives the protein CSAREGIYGNQPQHF.